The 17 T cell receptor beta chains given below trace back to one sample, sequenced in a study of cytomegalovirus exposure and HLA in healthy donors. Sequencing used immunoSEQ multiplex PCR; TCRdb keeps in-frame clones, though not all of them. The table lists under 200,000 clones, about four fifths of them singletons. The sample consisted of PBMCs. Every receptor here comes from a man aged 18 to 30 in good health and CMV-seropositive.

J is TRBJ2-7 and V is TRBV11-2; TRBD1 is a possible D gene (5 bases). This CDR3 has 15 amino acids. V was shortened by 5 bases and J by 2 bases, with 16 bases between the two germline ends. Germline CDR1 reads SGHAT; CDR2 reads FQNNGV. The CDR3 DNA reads TGTGCCAGCAGCACCTACAAGGGGTTGGCCTACGAGCAGTACTTC. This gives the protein CASSTYKGLAYEQYF.

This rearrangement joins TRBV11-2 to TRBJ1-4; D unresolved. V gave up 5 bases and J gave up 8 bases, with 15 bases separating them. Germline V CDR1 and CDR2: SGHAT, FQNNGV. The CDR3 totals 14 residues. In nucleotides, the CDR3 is TGTGCCAGCAGCCCGTCCCCTTTAGTCGAAAAACTGTTTTTT. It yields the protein CASSPSPLVEKLFF. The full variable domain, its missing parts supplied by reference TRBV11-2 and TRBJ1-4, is EAGVAQSPRYKIIEKRQSVAFWCNPISGHATLYWYQQILGQGPKLLIQFQNNGVVDDSQLPKDRFSAERLKGVDSTLKIQPAKLEDSAVYLCASSPSPLVEKLFFGSGTQLSVL.

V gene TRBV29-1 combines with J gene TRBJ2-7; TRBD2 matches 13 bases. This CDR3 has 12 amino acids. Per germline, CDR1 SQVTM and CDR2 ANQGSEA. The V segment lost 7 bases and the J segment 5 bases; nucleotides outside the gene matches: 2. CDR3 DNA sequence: TGCAGCGCCGGACTAGCGGGAGACGAGCAGTACTTC. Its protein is CSAGLAGDEQYF.

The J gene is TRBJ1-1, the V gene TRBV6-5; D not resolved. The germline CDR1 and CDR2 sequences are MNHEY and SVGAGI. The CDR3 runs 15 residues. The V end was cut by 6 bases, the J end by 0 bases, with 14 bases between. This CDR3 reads CASSQDRWMNTEAFF. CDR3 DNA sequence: TGTGCCAGCAGCCAGGATAGATGGATGAACACTGAAGCTTTCTTT.

As DNA, the CDR3 is TGTGCCAGCAGCTTGACACTAGCGGAGGTGAACACCGGGGAGCTGTTTTTT. Translating gives CASSLTLAEVNTGELFF. The V call is TRBV13, the J call TRBJ2-2; 8 nucleotides match TRBD2. The germline V gene encodes CDR1 PRHDT and CDR2 FYEKMQ (reference sequence). The CDR3 length is 17 residues. J was trimmed by 1 base and V by 3 bases; bases with no gene match: 7.

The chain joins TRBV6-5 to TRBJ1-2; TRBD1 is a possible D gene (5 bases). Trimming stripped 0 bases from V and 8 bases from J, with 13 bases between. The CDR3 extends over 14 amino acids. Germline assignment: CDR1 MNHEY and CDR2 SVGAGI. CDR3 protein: CASSYSGPGSGYTF. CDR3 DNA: TGTGCCAGCAGTTACTCTGGGCCAGGGTCGGGCTACACCTTC.

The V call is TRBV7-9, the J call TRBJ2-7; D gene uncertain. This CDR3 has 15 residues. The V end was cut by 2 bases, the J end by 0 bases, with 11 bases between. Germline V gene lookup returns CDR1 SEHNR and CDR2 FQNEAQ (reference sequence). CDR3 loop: CASSLRSGASYEQYF. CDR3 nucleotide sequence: TGTGCCAGCAGCTTAAGGTCGGGTGCCTCCTACGAGCAGTACTTC.

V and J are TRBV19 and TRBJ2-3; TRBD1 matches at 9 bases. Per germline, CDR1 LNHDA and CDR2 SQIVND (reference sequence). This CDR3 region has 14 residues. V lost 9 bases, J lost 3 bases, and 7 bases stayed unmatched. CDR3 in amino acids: CARTGTGKTDTQYF. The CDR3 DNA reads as TGTGCCAGGACCGGGACAGGGAAAACAGATACGCAGTATTTT.

CDR3 sequence reads: CASGLVLGGTSLLQETQYF. CDR3 DNA sequence: TGTGCTAGTGGTTTGGTACTGGGGGGGACTAGCCTCTTACAAGAGACCCAGTACTTC. The gene calls are TRBV12-5 and TRBJ2-5, with 9 positions matching TRBD2. There are 19 residues in the CDR3. The ends lost 0 bases at V and 2 bases at J; junction bases unmatched: 13. The germline V gene encodes CDR1 LGHNT and CDR2 FRNRAP.

The CDR3 DNA is TGCGCCAGCAGCTTGACTGGACAGGGTGACAATGAGCAGTTCTTC. As protein: CASSLTGQGDNEQFF. The rearrangement uses TRBV5-1 and TRBJ2-1; TRBD1 matches at 8 bases. The ends lost 1 base at V and 5 bases at J; junction bases unmatched: 5. Germline CDR1 SGHRS, CDR2 YFSETQ. The CDR3 is made up of 15 amino acids.

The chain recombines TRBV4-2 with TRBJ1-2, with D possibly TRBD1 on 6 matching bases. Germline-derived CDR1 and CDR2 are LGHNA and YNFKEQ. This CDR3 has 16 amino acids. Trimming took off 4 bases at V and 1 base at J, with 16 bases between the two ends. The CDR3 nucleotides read TGTGCCAGCAGCCCCTCGACCGGGACAAATAACTATGGCTACACCTTC. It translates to CASSPSTGTNNYGYTF.

The CDR3 region is CASSQDRQAAEQFF. The CDR3 nucleotides read TGTGCCAGCAGCCAAGATAGACAGGCTGCTGAGCAGTTCTTC. The chain employs TRBV14 and TRBJ2-1; a possible D gene is TRBD1 (6 bases). Germline assignment: CDR1 SGHDN and CDR2 FVKESK. CDR3 length equals 14 residues. The V gene lost 0 bases and the J gene lost 9 bases, with 12 bases spanning the gap.

The CDR3: CASSVGGTGNNEQFF. The CDR3 nucleotides read TGTGCCAGCAGCGTAGGGGGGACAGGGAACAATGAGCAGTTCTTC. V and J are TRBV9 and TRBJ2-1; 9 bases line up with TRBD1. With V trimmed by 0 bases and J by 5 bases, 3 bases remained unmatched. Looked up from germline, CDR1 is SGDLS and CDR2 is YYNGEE. The CDR3 length is 15 residues.

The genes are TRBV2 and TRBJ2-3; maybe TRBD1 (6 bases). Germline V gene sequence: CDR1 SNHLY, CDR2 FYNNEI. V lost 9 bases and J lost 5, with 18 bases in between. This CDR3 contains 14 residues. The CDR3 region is CARADRTWGDTQYF. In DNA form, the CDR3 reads TGTGCCAGGGCAGACAGGACCTGGGGAGATACGCAGTATTTT. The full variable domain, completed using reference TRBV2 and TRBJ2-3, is EPEVTQTPSHQVTQMGQEVILRCVPISNHLYFYWYRQILGQKVEFLVSFYNNEISEKSEIFDDQFSVERPDGSNFTLKIRSTKLEDSAMYFCARADRTWGDTQYFGPGTRLTVL.

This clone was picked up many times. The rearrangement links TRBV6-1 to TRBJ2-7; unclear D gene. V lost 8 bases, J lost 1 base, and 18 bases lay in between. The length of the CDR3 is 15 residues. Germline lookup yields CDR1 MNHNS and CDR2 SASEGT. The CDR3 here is CASHEAAAVSYEQYF. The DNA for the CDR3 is TGTGCCAGCCATGAGGCGGCTGCGGTATCCTACGAGCAGTACTTC.

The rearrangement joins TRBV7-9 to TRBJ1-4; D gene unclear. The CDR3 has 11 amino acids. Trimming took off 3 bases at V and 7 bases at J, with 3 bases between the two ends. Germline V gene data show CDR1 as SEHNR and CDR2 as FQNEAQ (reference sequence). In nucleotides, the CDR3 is TGTGCCAGCAGCTTCAGTGAAAAACTGTTTTTT. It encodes CASSFSEKLFF.

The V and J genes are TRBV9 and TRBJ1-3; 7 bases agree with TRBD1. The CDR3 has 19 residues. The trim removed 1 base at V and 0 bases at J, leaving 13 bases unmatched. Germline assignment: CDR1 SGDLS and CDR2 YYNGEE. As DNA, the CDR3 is TGTGCCAGCAGCGTATTAGGGGCAGGAGGGGGCTTCTCTGGAAACACCATATATTTT. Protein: CASSVLGAGGGFSGNTIYF.